The TCR beta chain described here comes from a study of beta chain features in type 1 diabetes. Study-level background: The study found patients and healthy donors alike in age, gender and cell yields.

A note on this clone: Its specificity is not known.

The CDR3 spans 14 residues. Trimming took off 1 base at V and 6 bases at J, with 11 bases between the two ends. Germline V gives CDR1 SGHVS, CDR2 FQNEAQ. Study results and caveats: For type 1 diabetes patients, VDJ junctions showed fewer insertions and more deletions. A possible short-template PCR bias applies equally to patients and controls. High TCR expression in some cells could lead to their over-representation in cDNA sequencing.

Reverse transcribing all isolated RNA meant expressed TCRB transcripts were sequenced. Sequenced by immunoSEQ multiplex PCR; TCRdb stores in-frame clones only, minus some. The table lists about 200,000 clones, approximately 11% of them singletons, with approximately 1.3% in the top ten. The sequenced sample consisted of central memory CD4+ T cells from blood. The V gene is TRBV7-8, the J gene TRBJ2-3; no clear D. The TCR comes from a man aged 18 to 30 in good health. The CDR3 DNA reads TGTGCCAGCAGCTTAGTGGTCGGTAGGGATACGCAGTATTTT. Its protein is CASSLVVGRDTQYF.